The 12 T cell receptor beta chains given below trace back to one sample, sequenced in a study of blood T cell repertoires in COVID-19. TCRdb keeps only in-frame clones here, not all; method: immunoSEQ multiplex PCR. The data contain approximately 210,000 clones, about 83% of them singletons. The material sequenced was peripheral blood. These receptors came from a woman in her seventies with active or convalescent COVID-19.

J is TRBJ1-5 and V is TRBV28; a weak D match, TRBD1 (5 bases). This CDR3 spans 14 amino acids. Germline loops: CDR1 MDHEN, CDR2 SYDVKM. The ends were cut back, 2 bases at V and 7 bases at J, with 12 bases in the middle. CDR3: CASSLAREEQPQHF. The CDR3 DNA is TGTGCCAGCAGTTTAGCCAGGGAGGAGCAGCCCCAGCATTTT.

The J gene is TRBJ2-7, the V gene TRBV4-1, with 7 nucleotides matching TRBD2. This CDR3 spans 13 amino acids. Germline V gene sequence: CDR1 MGHRA, CDR2 YSYEKL. The V gene end was trimmed by 2 bases and the J gene end by 5 bases; junction bases not matched to a gene: 3. CDR3 amino acids: CASSQRGGDEQYF. Written as DNA, the CDR3 is TGCGCCAGCAGCCAAAGGGGAGGGGACGAGCAGTACTTC.

The V call is TRBV6-5, the J call TRBJ1-5, with D tentatively TRBD1 (5 bases). Between the trimmed V and J ends, which lost 0 bases and 2 bases, there was a span of 5 bases. Germline V gene lookup returns CDR1 MNHEY and CDR2 SVGAGI. CDR3 size: 14 residues. For the CDR3, the DNA is TGTGCCAGCAGTTACTCAGGGGGCAATCAGCCCCAGCATTTT. Protein sequence: CASSYSGGNQPQHF.

CDR3 in amino acids: CSVKRGGGRDTGELFF. CDR3 DNA sequence: TGCAGCGTTAAAAGGGGAGGCGGGAGAGACACCGGGGAGCTGTTTTTT. The V and J genes are TRBV29-1 and TRBJ2-2, with TRBD2 matching 7 bases. In germline, CDR1 is SQVTM, CDR2 ANQGSEA. CDR3 length equals 16 residues. The J segment lost 3 bases and the V segment lost 5 bases, leaving 12 bases of the junction unmatched.

The chain employs TRBV3-1 (or the pseudogene TRBV3-2) and TRBJ1-3; unclear D gene. The CDR3 contains 17 residues. Germline V gives CDR1 LGHDT, CDR2 YNNKEL (reference sequence). Trimming took off 5 bases at V and 0 bases at J, with 17 bases between the two ends. DNA for the CDR3: TGTGCCAGCAGCGCGACATACCGAGCTTACTCTGGAAACACCATATATTTT. Amino acids: CASSATYRAYSGNTIYF.

The chain joins TRBV5-4 to TRBJ2-7; 8 bases fit TRBD2. Germline lookup yields CDR1 SGHNT and CDR2 YYREEE (reference sequence). V shed 0 bases and J 3 bases; nucleotides not matched to a gene: 8. The CDR3 length is 16 residues. In DNA form, the CDR3 reads TGTGCCAGCAGCTTGGGGAGCGGGAGAAACAGCTACGAGCAGTACTTC. It codes for CASSLGSGRNSYEQYF.

The chain carries TRBV7-9 and TRBJ2-5; D is possibly TRBD2 (6 bases). The CDR3 spans 13 residues. Germline V gene data show CDR1 as SEHNR and CDR2 as FQNEAQ (reference sequence). V gave up 3 bases and J gave up 2 bases, with 7 bases separating them. The CDR3 region is CASSFRGQETQYF. The CDR3 DNA is TGTGCCAGCAGCTTTCGGGGGCAAGAGACCCAGTACTTC.

This clone was found once. The CDR3: CAWSMALGGTDTQYF. CDR3 DNA: TGTGCCTGGAGTATGGCGCTGGGAGGCACAGATACGCAGTATTTT. The V gene is TRBV30, the J gene TRBJ2-3; D possibly corresponds to TRBD2 (5 bases). This CDR3 comprises 15 residues. CDR1 GTSNPN and CDR2 SVGIG come from the germline V gene (reference sequence). Trimming stripped 2 bases from V and 1 base from J, with 13 bases between.

The rearrangement links TRBV5-1 to TRBJ1-1; D not certain. The CDR3 contains 13 residues. Looked up from germline, CDR1 is SGHRS and CDR2 is YFSETQ. With 3 bases removed from V and 5 bases from J, the gap between germline ends came to 11 bases. In DNA form, the CDR3 reads TGCGCCAGCAGCTACCGAAGGAGTACTGAAGCTTTCTTT. Amino acids: CASSYRRSTEAFF.

V and J are TRBV7-9 and TRBJ2-7; D is unclear. Germline CDR1 and CDR2: SEHNR and FQNEAQ (reference sequence). CDR3 length: 12 amino acids. The V end lost 1 base, the J end lost 9 bases, and 10 bases lay between the germline ends. In DNA form, the CDR3 reads TGTGCCAGCAGCTTAGTATCCGCCGGGCAGTACTTC. Protein: CASSLVSAGQYF.

The rearrangement links TRBV6-5 to TRBJ1-1; TRBD1 matches at 10 bases. Germline V gene lookup returns CDR1 MNHEY and CDR2 SVGAGI. V lost 8 bases to trimming and J lost 4 bases; unmatched junction nucleotides: 10. The CDR3 spans 15 residues. In nucleotides, the CDR3 is TGTGCCAGCCGATCTCGACAGGGGGCCGTCACTGAAGCTTTCTTT. Translation gives CASRSRQGAVTEAFF.

The chain carries TRBV7-8 and TRBJ2-7; 7 bases map to TRBD2. In germline, CDR1 is SGHVS, CDR2 FQNEAQ. V lost 5 bases to trimming and J lost 0 bases; unmatched junction nucleotides: 7. This CDR3 comprises 15 residues. CDR3 in DNA: TGTGCCAGCAGCCCCCGGGACTACGACTCCTACGAGCAGTACTTC. Protein sequence: CASSPRDYDSYEQYF.